Shown below are 25 T cell receptor beta chains from a single sample sequenced in a study of cytomegalovirus exposure and HLA in healthy donors. The PCR ran on 60 Vbeta and 13 Jbeta primers. Measured with immunoSEQ multiplex PCR; TCRdb has only the in-frame clones, and not every one. In the table there are about 140,000 clones, over 60% of which are singletons. Sequencing was done on a sample of PBMCs. Receptor source: a middle-aged woman in good health and CMV-seronegative.

The genes are TRBV7-2 and TRBJ2-5; TRBD1 is a possible D gene (6 bases). Trimming stripped 2 bases from V and 4 bases from J, with 11 bases between. Germline CDR1 reads SGHTA; CDR2 reads FQGNSA. This CDR3 region has 14 residues. CDR3 loop: CASSLQGSRETQYF. The CDR3 DNA is TGTGCCAGCAGCTTACAGGGGTCCAGAGAGACCCAGTACTTC.

The genes are TRBV11-2 and TRBJ1-3; 7 bases line up with TRBD1. CDR1 and CDR2 (germline): SGHAT, FQNNGV. J gave up 2 bases and V 4 bases, and 5 bases lay outside the gene matches. CDR3 length: 15 residues. CDR3 sequence reads: CASSYQGVTGNTIYF. CDR3 DNA: TGTGCCAGCAGCTACCAGGGGGTAACTGGAAACACCATATATTTT.

The gene calls are TRBV11-2 and TRBJ2-5; 8 bases map to TRBD1. This CDR3 contains 17 residues. The germline V gene has CDR1 SGHAT and CDR2 FQNNGV. With 5 bases clipped from V and 5 bases from J, the junction kept 16 bases outside the gene matches. The CDR3 DNA is TGTGCCAGCAGCCGGACCAGGGGGCCACGTCTAGGGGAGACCCAGTACTTC. Its translation is CASSRTRGPRLGETQYF. The full variable domain, with the rest looked up from reference TRBV11-2 and TRBJ2-5, is EAGVAQSPRYKIIEKRQSVAFWCNPISGHATLYWYQQILGQGPKLLIQFQNNGVVDDSQLPKDRFSAERLKGVDSTLKIQPAKLEDSAVYLCASSRTRGPRLGETQYFGPGTRLLVL.

The chain links TRBV6-5 to TRBJ2-7; 10 positions match TRBD1. Germline V gene lookup returns CDR1 MNHEY and CDR2 SVGAGI. The CDR3 covers 15 residues. Germline trimming cut 5 bases from V and 6 bases from J; bases unmatched to any gene: 10. The CDR3 loop is CASSAPGQGPTEQYF. Written as DNA, the CDR3 is TGTGCCAGCAGTGCTCCGGGACAGGGGCCCACCGAGCAGTACTTC.

The V gene is TRBV30, the J gene TRBJ2-3; D is unresolved. This CDR3 contains 15 residues. V was cut by 2 bases and J by 2 bases, with 14 bases left in between. The germline V gene encodes CDR1 GTSNPN and CDR2 SVGIG (reference sequence). CDR3 loop: CAWSSFAAHTDTQYF. The CDR3 DNA reads as TGTGCCTGGAGTTCATTCGCGGCGCACACAGATACGCAGTATTTT.

This clone was counted only a few times. This chain links TRBV7-2 with TRBJ1-1; possible D gene TRBD1, 5 bases. This CDR3 spans 13 amino acids. The germline V gene encodes CDR1 SGHTA and CDR2 FQGNSA. Trimming removed 3 bases from V and 10 bases from J, with 15 bases in between. The CDR3 DNA reads TGTGCCAGCAGCTTGGACCCAGGGATCCGAGCTTTCTTT. Amino acids: CASSLDPGIRAFF.

V and J are TRBV7-2 and TRBJ2-7; maybe TRBD2 (5 bases). The CDR3 consists of 16 residues. CDR1 and CDR2 (germline): SGHTA, FQGNSA. With 0 bases removed from V and 0 bases from J, the gap between germline ends came to 12 bases. This chain's CDR3 is CASSLAPSPSSYEQYF. The CDR3 coding sequence is TGTGCCAGCAGCTTAGCGCCTAGCCCGAGCTCCTACGAGCAGTACTTC.

CDR3 region: CASSAESGTVRTYEQYF. In DNA form, the CDR3 reads TGTGCCAGCAGCGCAGAATCCGGGACAGTGCGTACCTACGAGCAGTACTTC. This chain connects TRBV7-9 to TRBJ2-7, with TRBD1 identical over 7 bases. Germline V gene data show CDR1 as SEHNR and CDR2 as FQNEAQ (reference sequence). The CDR3 covers 17 residues. V gave up 5 bases and J gave up 2 bases; unmatched junction bases: 15.

CDR3 protein: CVRPTPRQGAFGESNQPQHF. The DNA for the CDR3 is TGTGTCAGACCAACCCCGAGACAGGGGGCGTTCGGGGAGAGCAATCAGCCCCAGCATTTT. This rearrangement joins TRBV7-5 to TRBJ1-5; TRBD1 is the table's D call, not checked against the DNA. TRBV7-5 is classified as a pseudogene. The CDR3 consists of 20 residues.

The genes are TRBV10-2 and TRBJ2-3, with 8 nucleotides matching TRBD2. V was pared by 6 bases and J by 0 bases, with 11 bases of the junction left unmatched. The germline V gene has CDR1 WSHSY and CDR2 SAAADI. The CDR3 length is 17 residues. CDR3 region: CASRPGGVAVSTDTQYF. DNA for the CDR3: TGCGCCAGCAGGCCCGGGGGGGTAGCTGTTAGCACAGATACGCAGTATTTT.

The CDR3 reads CASSPLGQGGLETEAFF. In DNA, the CDR3 is TGTGCCAGCTCACCCCTCGGACAGGGGGGGCTTGAAACTGAAGCTTTCTTT. The rearrangement uses TRBV18 and TRBJ1-1, with TRBD1 matching 10 bases. The length of the CDR3 is 17 residues. J gave up 5 bases and V 3 bases, and 12 bases lay outside the gene matches. Germline values: CDR1 KGHSH, CDR2 LQKENI.

The gene calls are TRBV19 and TRBJ1-1; D perhaps matches TRBD1 (5 bases). Looked up from germline, CDR1 is LNHDA and CDR2 is SQIVND (reference sequence). The CDR3 is made up of 17 amino acids. V dropped 6 bases and J dropped 5 bases, with 25 bases sitting between them. The CDR3 nucleotides are TGTGCCAGTAGCCCCTTCCTGGGACGGGGAAGCGGGACTGAAGCTTTCTTT. Translated: CASSPFLGRGSGTEAFF.

The J gene is TRBJ1-1, the V gene TRBV30; the match to TRBD1 covers 7 bases. The germline gives CDR1 GTSNPN, CDR2 SVGIG (reference sequence). The CDR3 is made up of 14 amino acids. V dropped 4 bases and J dropped 5; count of bases not matched to a gene: 10. CDR3 DNA: TGTGCCTGGACCGAAGGCAGGGGGAGGACTGAAGCTTTCTTT. Translation gives CAWTEGRGRTEAFF.

The chain joins TRBV7-9 to TRBJ2-6; a possible D gene is TRBD2 (5 bases). The V end lost 5 bases, the J end lost 4 bases, and 15 bases lay between the germline ends. This CDR3 has 16 amino acids. The germline gives CDR1 SEHNR, CDR2 FQNEAQ (reference sequence). As DNA, the CDR3 is TGTGCCAGCAGCCCCCCGGGATCGAGAGGGGCCAACGTCCTGACTTTC. The encoded protein is CASSPPGSRGANVLTF.

This chain uses TRBV2 with TRBJ1-4; D unresolved. Germline CDR1 reads SNHLY; CDR2 reads FYNNEI. CDR3 length: 11 residues. Trimming stripped 5 bases from V and 8 bases from J, with 6 bases between. CDR3 amino acids: CASSLMEKLFF. In nucleotides, the CDR3 is TGTGCCAGCAGTCTAATGGAAAAACTGTTTTTT.

The chain has TRBV12-5 and TRBJ2-1; TRBD2 aligns across 11 bases. With 8 bases clipped from V and 6 bases from J, the junction kept 15 bases outside the gene matches. The germline CDR1 and CDR2 sequences are LGHNT and FRNRAP. There are 17 residues in the CDR3. In DNA, the CDR3 is TGTGCTAGTTCCCCGGGGGCTAGCGGGGGGCCACGCAATGAGCAGTTCTTC. Amino acids: CASSPGASGGPRNEQFF.

The chain carries TRBV28 and TRBJ1-5; D is possibly TRBD1 (6 bases). Germline CDR1 MDHEN, CDR2 SYDVKM. V was cut by 5 bases and J by 6 bases, with 23 bases left in between. The CDR3 sequence is 17 residues long. This chain's CDR3 is CASSQLPPAGATQPQHF. The CDR3 DNA reads as TGTGCCAGCAGTCAACTTCCCCCCGCGGGGGCGACTCAGCCCCAGCATTTT. Full variable domain (missing parts from reference TRBV28 and TRBJ1-5): DVKVTQSSRYLVKRTGEKVFLECVQDMDHENMFWYRQDPGLGLRLIYFSYDVKMKEKGDIPEGYSVSREKKERFSLILESASTNQTSMYLCASSQLPPAGATQPQHFGDGTRLSIL.

The rearrangement uses TRBV11-1 and TRBJ1-2, with D perhaps TRBD1 (6 bases). V dropped 4 bases and J dropped 5 bases, with 17 bases sitting between them. The CDR3 runs to 15 residues. In germline, CDR1 is SGHAT, CDR2 FQDESV (reference sequence). CDR3 sequence reads: CASSSTGTHFYGYTF. For the CDR3, the DNA is TGTGCCAGCAGCTCTACCGGGACACACTTTTATGGCTACACCTTC.

The chain carries TRBV2 and TRBJ2-3; D remains ambiguous. V shed 4 bases and J shed 4 bases, with 12 bases lying between them. The CDR3 sequence is 14 residues long. CDR1 SNHLY and CDR2 FYNNEI come from the germline V gene. The CDR3 DNA reads as TGTGCCAGCAGTGTCCTCGGTGGTGCAGATACGCAGTATTTT. Translation gives CASSVLGGADTQYF.

This rearrangement joins TRBV5-1 to TRBJ1-4; weak D call: TRBD1 (6 bases). V shed 2 bases and J shed 7 bases, with 15 bases lying between them. CDR1 and CDR2 from the germline V gene are SGHRS and YFSETQ. This CDR3 has 15 residues. CDR3 sequence reads: CASSFGGAAPEKLFF. CDR3 in DNA: TGCGCCAGCAGCTTTGGGGGGGCCGCTCCTGAAAAACTGTTTTTT. Supplemented by reference TRBV5-1 and TRBJ1-4, the full variable domain reads KAGVTQTPRYLIKTRGQQVTLSCSPISGHRSVSWYQQTPGQGLQFLFEYFSETQRNKGNFPGRFSGRQFSNSRSEMNVSTLELGDSALYLCASSFGGAAPEKLFFGSGTQLSVL.

The chain has TRBV13 and TRBJ1-2, with D unclear. This CDR3 is built from 14 residues. V lost 5 bases, J lost 7 bases, and 17 bases lay in between. Germline V gene data show CDR1 as PRHDT and CDR2 as FYEKMQ (reference sequence). The CDR3 region is CASSPFGRESGYTF. In nucleotides, the CDR3 is TGTGCCAGCAGCCCATTTGGGAGGGAGTCTGGCTACACCTTC.

The CDR3 reads CASSQGQSSGNTIYF. Written as DNA, the CDR3 is TGTGCCAGCAGCCAAGGACAGAGCTCTGGAAACACCATATATTTT. This rearrangement joins TRBV7-6 to TRBJ1-3; possible D gene TRBD1, 6 bases. The CDR3 has 15 amino acids. Germline CDR1 reads SGHVS; CDR2 reads FNYEAQ. The ends were cut back, 5 bases at V and 0 bases at J, with 11 bases in the middle.

The chain combines TRBV4-2 with TRBJ1-2, with D tentatively TRBD1 (6 bases). With 2 bases removed from V and 2 bases from J, the gap between germline ends came to 12 bases. CDR1 LGHNA and CDR2 YNFKEQ come from the germline V gene. CDR3 size: 15 residues. In nucleotides, the CDR3 is TGTGCCAGCAGCCAAACCGGGGGGCTAAACTATGGCTACACCTTC. Encoded protein: CASSQTGGLNYGYTF.

This chain connects TRBV7-9 to TRBJ2-2; D not resolved. The V and J ends lost 7 bases and 6 bases respectively, with 3 bases between them. The CDR3 covers 10 residues. Germline V gene lookup returns CDR1 SEHNR and CDR2 FQNEAQ (reference sequence). The CDR3 is CASKPGELFF. CDR3 sequence (DNA): TGTGCCAGCAAGCCCGGGGAGCTGTTTTTT.

The chain combines TRBV5-1 with TRBJ1-1; the match to TRBD1 covers 9 bases. The CDR3 loop spans 13 amino acids. Losses at the gene ends were 7 bases for V and 8 bases for J; bases not matched to a gene: 9. Per the germline V gene, CDR1 is SGHRS and CDR2 is YFSETQ. As DNA, the CDR3 is TGCGCCAGCGGATCTGGACAGGGGAGAGAAGCTTTCTTT. Protein: CASGSGQGREAFF.